The 13 T cell receptor beta chains in this list originate from one sample, sequenced in a study of cytomegalovirus exposure and HLA in healthy donors. The PCR had 60 Vbeta and 13 Jbeta primers. TCRdb's table, derived via immunoSEQ multiplex PCR, lists solely in-frame clones and lacks some. This sample has about 200,000 clones, with less than 85% found just once. The sequencing input was PBMCs. The receptors here all came from a man aged 18 to 30 in good health and CMV-seronegative.

The rearrangement uses TRBV7-9 and TRBJ1-1; the D gene is possibly TRBD1 (6 bases). Trimming took off 4 bases at V and 6 bases at J, with 12 bases between the two ends. Germline V CDR1 and CDR2: SEHNR, FQNEAQ (reference sequence). The CDR3 is 13 amino acids. Written as DNA, the CDR3 is TGTGCCAGCAGCTATAGGACAGCGGCTGAAGCTTTCTTT. It codes for CASSYRTAAEAFF.

The chain employs TRBV6-6 and TRBJ1-5; 7 bases map to TRBD1. V dropped 3 bases and J dropped 4; count of bases not matched to a gene: 3. CDR3 length equals 14 residues. The germline gives CDR1 MNHNY, CDR2 SVGAGI (reference sequence). Here the CDR3 reads CASSYQGGNQPQHF. The CDR3 DNA follows: TGTGCCAGCAGTTATCAGGGGGGAAATCAGCCCCAGCATTTT.

V gene TRBV9 combines with J gene TRBJ2-7, with D possibly matching TRBD1 (6 bases). V was pared by 0 bases and J by 4 bases, with 23 bases between. Germline CDR1 SGDLS, CDR2 YYNGEE. This CDR3 has 18 residues. In nucleotides, the CDR3 is TGTGCCAGCAGCGTAGAGGGTGGGGACACGGAAGGAGGTTACGAGCAGTACTTC. It codes for CASSVEGGDTEGGYEQYF.

J is TRBJ2-7 and V is TRBV7-3, with a possible D match to TRBD2 (5 bases). This CDR3 spans 15 amino acids. Germline-derived CDR1 and CDR2 are SGHTA and FQGTGA. Trimming pared 1 base from V and 3 bases from J, leaving 13 bases between. DNA for the CDR3: TGTGCCAGCAGCTTAAGAGGGTCATCCAGCTACGAGCAGTACTTC. Its translation is CASSLRGSSSYEQYF.

The chain has TRBV29-1 and TRBJ2-6; D is undetermined. V was trimmed by 8 bases and J by 0 bases, leaving 8 bases between them. The CDR3 runs to 13 residues. From germline, CDR1 is SQVTM and CDR2 ANQGSEA. The CDR3 protein is CSIRSSGANVLTF. CDR3 bases: TGCAGCATTCGCAGCTCTGGGGCCAACGTCCTGACTTTC. The variable domain in full, with the rest retrieved from reference TRBV29-1 and TRBJ2-6, is SAVISQKPSRDICQRGTSLTIQCQVDSQVTMMFWYRQQPGQSLTLIATANQGSEATYESGFVIDKFPISRPNLTFSTLTVSNMSPEDSSIYLCSIRSSGANVLTFGAGSRLTVL.

The V call is TRBV30, the J call TRBJ2-7; D might be TRBD1 (6 bases). V lost 2 bases to trimming and J lost 5 bases, with 16 bases between them. The CDR3 consists of 14 residues. Germline CDR1 is GTSNPN and CDR2 is SVGIG (reference sequence). This CDR3 reads CAWSFGQRVDEQYF. CDR3 DNA: TGTGCCTGGAGTTTCGGACAGAGAGTAGACGAGCAGTACTTC.

This chain joins TRBV9 and TRBJ1-4, with a possible D match to TRBD1 (6 bases). CDR1 is SGDLS and CDR2 is YYNGEE in the germline V gene. There are 14 residues in the CDR3. Trimming removed 0 bases at V and 13 bases at J, with 16 bases between. The CDR3 sequence is CASSVDRAGDRLFF. In nucleotides, the CDR3 is TGTGCCAGCAGCGTAGACAGGGCAGGTGATAGACTGTTTTTT.

The chain is built from TRBV4-1 and TRBJ2-7, with 10 bases matching TRBD1. This CDR3 contains 15 residues. Trimming took 2 bases from V and 3 from J; bases not matched to a gene: 4. Germline V gene data show CDR1 as MGHRA and CDR2 as YSYEKL. The CDR3 DNA follows: TGCGCCAGCAGCCAATACCGGGACAGGGGCTACGAGCAGTACTTC. It translates to CASSQYRDRGYEQYF.

The chain joins TRBV5-1 to TRBJ2-1; TRBD1 is a possible D gene (6 bases). CDR1 is SGHRS, CDR2 YFSETQ, per germline. V lost 3 bases to trimming and J lost 5 bases, with 12 bases between them. This CDR3 region has 14 residues. The CDR3 nucleotides are TGCGCCAGCAGCTCAACAGGGCCACACAATGAGCAGTTCTTC. It translates to CASSSTGPHNEQFF.

This clone was counted a single time. The V call is TRBV5-1, the J call TRBJ1-1; tentatively, D is TRBD1 (6 bases). Per the germline V gene, CDR1 is SGHRS and CDR2 is YFSETQ. The CDR3 loop spans 14 amino acids. V was cut by 4 bases and J by 6 bases, with 16 bases left in between. In DNA form, the CDR3 reads TGCGCCAGCAGCGCCCGAACAGGGTGGGCTGAAGCTTTCTTT. It is translated as CASSARTGWAEAFF.

The rearrangement uses TRBV27 and TRBJ2-1, with D maybe TRBD1 (8 bases). The ends were cut back, 6 bases at V and 1 base at J, with 22 bases in the middle. The CDR3 has 18 residues. Germline CDR1 MNHEY, CDR2 SMNVEV (reference sequence). Written as DNA, the CDR3 is TGTGCCAGCAGCACTCACAGGGGGGGGACTACGTCCTACAATGAGCAGTTCTTC. Protein product: CASSTHRGGTTSYNEQFF.

The chain couples TRBV4-1 to TRBJ1-2, with 10 bases aligning to TRBD1. The CDR3 has 18 residues. The J segment lost 5 bases and the V segment lost 1 base, leaving 13 bases of the junction unmatched. Germline loops: CDR1 MGHRA, CDR2 YSYEKL. For the CDR3, the DNA is TGCGCCAGCAGCCAAGTCCCCGGGACAGGGGTATTTTGGTATGGCTACACCTTC. Amino acids: CASSQVPGTGVFWYGYTF.

The chain combines TRBV19 with TRBJ2-5; a possible D gene is TRBD2 (5 bases). The CDR3 runs 15 residues. Germline V gives CDR1 LNHDA, CDR2 SQIVND (reference sequence). Trimming cost V 5 bases and J 1 base, with 14 bases left between them. This CDR3 is CASSPGDWTQETQYF. In nucleotides, the CDR3 is TGTGCCAGTAGTCCCGGGGATTGGACCCAAGAGACCCAGTACTTC.